This TCR beta chain was captured by sequencing in a study of T cell repertoires in cytomegalovirus infection. Study conclusions and caveats: Dominant in the ex vivo response were TCR beta clonotypes restricted by HLA-C and specific for CMV. Summed frequency of shared TCR beta families picked out CMV carriers who also had the relevant HLA.

Germline CDR1 GTSNPN, CDR2 SVGIG (reference sequence). This CDR3 contains 13 residues. V lost 5 bases, J lost 5 bases, and 12 bases lay in between. The sample holds a few counts of this clonotype. What it binds is unknown. TCRdb fed the reads into MiXCR, producing one record per CDR3 protein. The sample lists about 130,000 distinct CDR3 sequences, approximately 8.8% seen once, with roughly 9.1% in the top ten. The receptor's source is a human donor in good health (CMV status not recorded). Some clones in this sample may be carry-over from other donors' samples. The chain combines TRBV30 with TRBJ1-4, with D perhaps TRBD1 (5 bases). The sample comprised PBMCs. CDR3: CAWSHGANEKLFF. The CDR3 DNA reads as TGTGCCTGGTCACATGGGGCCAATGAAAAACTGTTTTTT.